The 2 T cell receptor beta chains presented below share a single source sample, sequenced in a study of blood T cell repertoires in COVID-19. Assay used: immunoSEQ multiplex PCR; TCRdb lists only in-frame clones, some missing. The sample holds more than 200,000 clones, approximately 80% seen once. The sample consisted of peripheral blood. All receptors come from a man in his fifties or sixties with acute or convalescent COVID-19.

This chain connects TRBV5-4 to TRBJ2-7, with 7 bases fitting TRBD2. Germline assignment: CDR1 SGHNT and CDR2 YYREEE (reference sequence). The CDR3 covers 16 residues. V shed 5 bases, J shed 0 bases, and the junction held 11 bases outside the gene matches. For the CDR3, the DNA is TGTGCCAGCAGTCTCTTTGGTGGGAGGGCCTCCTACGAGCAGTACTTC. Its translation: CASSLFGGRASYEQYF.

The table lists this clone with a few counts. The rearrangement joins TRBV7-8 to TRBJ1-1, with a tentative D call TRBD1 (5 bases). CDR1 and CDR2 (germline): SGHVS, FQNEAQ. CDR3 size: 16 residues. V gave up 0 bases and J gave up 1 base, with 12 bases separating them. CDR3 bases: TGTGCCAGCAGCTTAGCGCAGGTTCAGGGGAACACTGAAGCTTTCTTT. Its translation: CASSLAQVQGNTEAFF.